This TCR beta chain was identified during a study of T cells after yellow fever vaccination (dated by TCRdb to about 2019). Some background on the complete study: The SMART-Seq v4 Ultra Low Input RNA kit was used to prepare libraries from fractions with low cell numbers. To follow T-cell clones before and after both primary and booster YFV17D yellow fever vaccination, bulk TCR alpha and beta repertoires underwent longitudinal sequencing. Two healthy male donors made up the cohort, one aged 18 to 30 years and the other aged 30 to 40 years. Blood was collected at multiple timepoints before and after primary and secondary immunization, and bulk PBMC replicates and cell subsets were isolated. Study-wide findings and limitations: Only two donors were included in the study, so the extent to which the findings can be generalized is limited. FACS-sorted repertoires could contain abundant contaminating clonotypes from the bulk population, so computational filtering was required. Most clones expanded after primary vaccination (around 96% of CD4 and roughly 91% of CD8) were re-detected after the booster, suggesting that broad memory maintenance occurred. The secondary T-cell response was weaker than the primary response but faster, peaking on day 5 instead of day 15. A small share of clonotypes occurred in both CD4 and CD8 compartments, likely arising from convergent recombination.

TCR cDNA was synthesized by 5'RACE template switching, through which a universal primer site and unique molecular identifiers were introduced. Priming for cDNA synthesis came from both the TCR alpha and TCR beta constant segments. Library amplification involved two PCR steps, and the second step added sample barcodes and sequencing adapters. Sequencing of libraries was performed on Illumina HiSeq 2500 (2x100 bp) or NovaSeq (2x150 bp). The paper's data handling went like this. Reads were demultiplexed and collapsed into UMI consensus sequences with MIGEC, and V(D)J alignment was performed with MiXCR. Vaccine-responding clonotypes were defined with edgeR using replicate PBMC samples, requiring FDR below 0.01 and a log2 fold change above 5 up to day 15. Each bulk clonotype received a CD4 or CD8 identity based on whether the sequenced CD4 or CD8 repertoire contained that clonotype at higher abundance. TCRdb reprocessing: public reads trimmed at Q25 with fastp, clones called with MiXCR, in-frame beta chains kept. Identical CDR3 proteins give one entry, which carries the most common genes and DNA. TCRdb's processing, not the authors' own work, is the source of the V and J calls. The table for this sample lists some 600,000 distinct CDR3 sequences; about 12% of them were counted only once. The ten top clones hold about 16% of the sample.

At least ten counts were recorded for this clonotype. Its antigen specificity is not known. The record has no base qualities; no much larger clone is one base away. Clipping removes 2 bases from V and 6 bases from J, with 6 as the unmatched junction base count. The cysteine opens and the phenylalanine closes a CDR3 of 14 amino acids. The sequence is cut down to CDR3 DNA, 42 bases in frame from base 1. The germline V gene (reference sequence) provides CDR1 DFQATT and CDR2 SNEGSKA. Taken with the paper, the label for treatment or condition translates to: live attenuated yellow fever vaccine strain. Two biological replicates of bulk PBMCs were collected at each blood-draw timepoint. A standard Ficoll-Paque protocol was used to isolate PBMCs from peripheral blood. TriZol was used to extract RNA from bulk PBMCs, CD4 and CD8 fractions, and dextramer-positive and dextramer-negative fractions.

This sequence was found in a man aged 30 to 39 who received the YFV17D yellow fever vaccine. The rearranged chain carries TRBV20-1 and TRBJ2-3, and 9 junctional nucleotides match TRBD1. The sequencing here drew on PBMCs, taken on the day of the yellow fever booster vaccination. This receptor has the CDR3 CSARTGTGWDTQYF. The nucleotide sequence is given as TGCAGTGCTAGAACCGGGACAGGGTGGGATACGCAGTATTTT.